The clone carrying this TCR beta chain was detected only a few times. The target antigen is unknown. CDR3 length: 13 amino acids. Germline CDR1 LNHNV, CDR2 YYDKDF (reference sequence). Trimming removed 1 base at V and 6 bases at J, with 10 bases between. This sample is part of a study of cytomegalovirus exposure and HLA in healthy donors. A multiplex PCR was run with 60 Vbeta primers and 13 Jbeta primers. Profiling relied on immunoSEQ multiplex PCR, and the TCRdb table lists in-frame clones only, not all of them. This table holds approximately 100,000 clones, 70% found once. Study results and limitations: Most subjects' HLA-A and HLA-B alleles were reportedly predicted from TCR beta sequences. The availability of immune exposure information extended only to CMV serostatus.

The sequence was collected from a man aged 40-49 years in good health and CMV-seropositive. This chain joins TRBV15 and TRBJ2-7; D may be TRBD1 (5 bases). The source material was PBMCs. The CDR3, as DNA: TGTGCCACCAGCAGAGGAACAGGCCTCGAGCAGTACTTC. Its protein is CATSRGTGLEQYF.